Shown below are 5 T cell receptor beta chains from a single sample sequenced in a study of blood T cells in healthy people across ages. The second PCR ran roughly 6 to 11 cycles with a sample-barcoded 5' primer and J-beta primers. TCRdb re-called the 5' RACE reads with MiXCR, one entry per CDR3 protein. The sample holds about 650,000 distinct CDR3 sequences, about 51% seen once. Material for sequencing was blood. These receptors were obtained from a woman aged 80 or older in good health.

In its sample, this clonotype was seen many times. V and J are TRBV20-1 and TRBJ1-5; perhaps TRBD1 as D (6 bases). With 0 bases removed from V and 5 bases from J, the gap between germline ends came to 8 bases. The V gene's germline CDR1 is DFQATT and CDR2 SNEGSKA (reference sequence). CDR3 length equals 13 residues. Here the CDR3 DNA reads TGCAGTGCTAGAGACGGACAGCATCAGCCCCAGCATTTT. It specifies CSARDGQHQPQHF.

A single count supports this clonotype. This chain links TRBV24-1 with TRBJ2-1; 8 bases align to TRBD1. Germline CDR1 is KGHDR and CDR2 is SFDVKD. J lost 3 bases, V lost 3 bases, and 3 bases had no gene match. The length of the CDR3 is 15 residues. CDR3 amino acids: CATSDETGGYNEQFF. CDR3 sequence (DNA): TGTGCCACCAGTGATGAAACAGGGGGCTACAATGAGCAGTTCTTC.

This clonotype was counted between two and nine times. Here the CDR3 DNA reads TGTGCCACCAGTGCTACGGGACAGGGGAGGAGAGGTGAGCAGTACTTC. The encoded protein is CATSATGQGRRGEQYF. This chain links TRBV24-1 with TRBJ2-5, with 10 bases aligning to TRBD1. J was trimmed by 11 bases and V by 5 bases; bases with no gene match: 16. There are 16 residues in the CDR3. Germline lookup yields CDR1 KGHDR and CDR2 SFDVKD.

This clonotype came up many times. This CDR3 is CASSFAPTYEQYF. The CDR3 DNA reads TGTGCCAGCAGTTTTGCACCTACCTACGAGCAGTACTTC. This sequence joins TRBV27 and TRBJ2-7; D is undetermined. This CDR3 contains 13 residues. Trimming removed 3 bases from V and 2 bases from J, with 8 bases in between. The germline V gene has CDR1 MNHEY and CDR2 SMNVEV (reference sequence).

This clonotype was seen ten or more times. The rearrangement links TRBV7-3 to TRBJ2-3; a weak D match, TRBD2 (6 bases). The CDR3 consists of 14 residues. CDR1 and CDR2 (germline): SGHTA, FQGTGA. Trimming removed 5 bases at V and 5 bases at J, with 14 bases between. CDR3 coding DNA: TGTGCCAGCAGCCCTCGTCCCGGGGGAGATACGCAGTATTTT. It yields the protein CASSPRPGGDTQYF.